This TCR beta chain was retrieved from a study of T cells in Graves' hyperthyroidism and ophthalmopathy. Amplified TCR beta CDR3 regions derived from RNA transcripts. First-round RT-PCR with HTBI primers amplified the TCR CDR3 region. TCRdb itself ran the multiplex PCR reads through MiXCR, one entry per CDR3 protein. The sample consists of about 250,000 distinct CDR3 sequences, approximately 25% of them appearing once. V was pared by 5 bases and J by 6 bases, with 16 bases between. The CDR3 is 14 residues long. The material sequenced was blood. The chain has TRBV12-3 or TRBV12-4 and TRBJ2-5; D is perhaps TRBD1 or TRBD2 (5 bases each). This clonotype was obtained from a woman aged 40 to 55 with Graves' ophthalmopathy. The CDR3 coding sequence is TGTGCCAGCAGTAGCCCGGGACCGGGAAAGACCCAGTACTTC. Protein sequence: CASSSPGPGKTQYF.